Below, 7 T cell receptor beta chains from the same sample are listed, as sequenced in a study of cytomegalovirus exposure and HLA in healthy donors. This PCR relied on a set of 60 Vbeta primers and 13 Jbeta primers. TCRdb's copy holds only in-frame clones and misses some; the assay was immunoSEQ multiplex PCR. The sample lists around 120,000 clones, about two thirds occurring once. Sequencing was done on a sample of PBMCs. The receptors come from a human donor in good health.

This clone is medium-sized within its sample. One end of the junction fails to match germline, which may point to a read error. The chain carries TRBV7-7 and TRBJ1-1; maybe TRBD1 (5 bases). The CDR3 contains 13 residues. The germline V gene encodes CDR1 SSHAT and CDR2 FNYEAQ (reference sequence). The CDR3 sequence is CASSLGQNTEAFF. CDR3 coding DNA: TGTGCTAGCAGCTTAGGACAGAACACTGAAGCTTTCTTT.

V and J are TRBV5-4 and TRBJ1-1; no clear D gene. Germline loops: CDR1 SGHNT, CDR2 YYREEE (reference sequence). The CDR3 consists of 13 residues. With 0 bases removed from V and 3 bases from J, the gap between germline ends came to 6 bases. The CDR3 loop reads CASSLDQYTEAFF. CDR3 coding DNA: TGTGCCAGCAGCTTGGATCAGTACACTGAAGCTTTCTTT.

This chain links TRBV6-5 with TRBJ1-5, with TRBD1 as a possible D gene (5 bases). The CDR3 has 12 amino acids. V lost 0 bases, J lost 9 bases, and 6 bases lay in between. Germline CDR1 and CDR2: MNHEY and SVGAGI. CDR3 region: CASSYSGGPQHF. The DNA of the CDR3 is TGTGCCAGCAGTTACTCGGGGGGGCCCCAGCATTTT.

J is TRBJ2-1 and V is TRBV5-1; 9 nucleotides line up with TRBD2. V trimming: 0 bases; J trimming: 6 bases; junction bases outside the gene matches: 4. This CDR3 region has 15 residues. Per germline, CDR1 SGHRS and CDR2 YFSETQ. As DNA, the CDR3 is TGCGCCAGCAGCTTGGCCGCGGGGGGGACCAATGAGCAGTTCTTC. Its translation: CASSLAAGGTNEQFF.

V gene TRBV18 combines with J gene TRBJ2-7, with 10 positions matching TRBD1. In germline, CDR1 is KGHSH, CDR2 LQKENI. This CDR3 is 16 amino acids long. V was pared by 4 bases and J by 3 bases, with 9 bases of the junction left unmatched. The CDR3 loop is CASSLLTGGYNYEQYF. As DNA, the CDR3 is TGTGCCAGCTCACTACTGACAGGGGGCTATAACTACGAGCAGTACTTC. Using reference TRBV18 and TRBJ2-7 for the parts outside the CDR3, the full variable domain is NAGVMQNPRHLVRRRGQEARLRCSPMKGHSHVYWYRQLPEEGLKFMVYLQKENIIDESGMPKERFSAEFPKEGPSILRIQQVVRGDSAAYFCASSLLTGGYNYEQYFGPGTRLTVT.

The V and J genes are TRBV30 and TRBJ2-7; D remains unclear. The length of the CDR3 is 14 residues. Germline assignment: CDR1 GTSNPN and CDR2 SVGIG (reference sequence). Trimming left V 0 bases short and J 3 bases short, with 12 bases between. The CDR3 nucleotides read TGTGCCTGGAGTGTTGTCATCAAAAACTACGAGCAGTACTTC. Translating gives CAWSVVIKNYEQYF.

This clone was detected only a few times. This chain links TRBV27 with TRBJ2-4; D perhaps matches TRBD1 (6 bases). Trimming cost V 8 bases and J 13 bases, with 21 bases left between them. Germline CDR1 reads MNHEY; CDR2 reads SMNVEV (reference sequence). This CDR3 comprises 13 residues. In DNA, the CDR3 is TGTGCCAGCGCAGGGGACCGGTGGACGCCGCAGTACTTC. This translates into CASAGDRWTPQYF.